This TCR beta chain originates from a study of Ad26.COV2.S vaccination and SARS-CoV-2 variants. Treatment denoted: about 20 received Ad26.COV2.S at low or high dose, single or two shots; about 5 received placebo; per-sample allocation not given. Sample collection was performed on day 63 after the first vaccine or placebo injection. Sequenced by immunoSEQ multiplex PCR; TCRdb stores in-frame clones only, minus some. The repertoire holds about 480,000 clones, with 70% to 90% as singletons. Study-wide results and limits: Responses of spike-specific T cells (both CD8+ and CD4+) reportedly showed substantial breadth after vaccination.

Germline V lookup: CDR1 LNHDA, CDR2 SQIVND (reference sequence). CDR3 size: 15 residues. Trimming cost V 3 bases and J 4 bases, with 15 bases left between them. Concerning this clone itself: Its antigen remains unknown.

The sequence was collected from a person aged 18-60 years who received the Ad26.COV2.S COVID-19 vaccine or a placebo. This chain connects TRBV19 to TRBJ1-1, with D possibly matching TRBD1 (6 bases). Sequences were derived from peripheral blood, sampled in a trial of Ad26.COV2.S vaccine versus placebo. The CDR3 region has the DNA TGTGCCAGTAGTATCAATGGGGGCGCGGGCACTGAAGCTTTCTTT. Translating gives CASSINGGAGTEAFF.